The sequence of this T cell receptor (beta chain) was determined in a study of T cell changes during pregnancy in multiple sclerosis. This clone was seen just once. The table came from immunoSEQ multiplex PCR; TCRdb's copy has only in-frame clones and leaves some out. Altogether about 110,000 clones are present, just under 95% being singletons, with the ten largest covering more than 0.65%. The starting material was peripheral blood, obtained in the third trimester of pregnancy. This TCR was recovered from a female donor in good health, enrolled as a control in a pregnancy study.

The DNA for the CDR3 is TGTGCCAGCGGCCAGGGGGCTGGTGGCACTGAAGCTTTCTTT. Encoded protein: CASGQGAGGTEAFF. This chain connects TRBV25-1 to TRBJ1-1; TRBD1 aligns across 8 bases. This CDR3 spans 14 amino acids. CDR1 is MGHDK and CDR2 is SYGVNS in the germline V gene. The J segment lost 4 bases and the V segment lost 8 bases, leaving 9 bases of the junction unmatched. Full variable domain (rest looked up from reference TRBV25-1 and TRBJ1-1): EADIYQTPRYLVIGTGKKITLECSQTMGHDKMYWYQQDPGMELHLIHYSYGVNSTEKGDLSSESTVSRIRTEHFPLTLESARPSHTSQYLCASGQGAGGTEAFFGQGTRLTVV.